This T cell receptor (beta chain) was recovered during a study of shared clonotypes between healthy human individuals. Study background: Each donor's CD4 naive and CD4 memory cells filled three plates apiece, CD8 naive two, and CD8 memory one.

CDR3 length equals 15 residues. Germline loops: CDR1 SGDLS, CDR2 YYNGEE. V was shortened by 0 bases and J by 4 bases, with 11 bases between the two germline ends. Remarks on this clone: No antigen is known for it. Other DNA sequences from this sample encode an identical CDR3 as well.

General observations from the study: Shared across a few donors were roughly 5% of the naive CD4 clonotypes. Sampling included only blood; tissue repertoires likely differ.

At the deep level, the assay was run. TCRdb's table, derived via immunoSEQ multiplex PCR, lists solely in-frame clones and lacks some. Here the sample spans about 2.4 million clones, around 94% being singletons. V gene TRBV9 combines with J gene TRBJ2-1; a weak D match, TRBD2 (6 bases). The sample consisted of naive CD4+ T cells sorted from blood. Documented subset: CD45RA+ positively selected. The clonotype was recovered from a man aged 18 to 30 in good health. CDR3 loop: CASSVAGETYNEQFF. CDR3 nucleotide sequence: TGTGCCAGCAGCGTAGCGGGGGAAACGTACAATGAGCAGTTCTTC.